Below are 26 T cell receptor beta chains sequenced from a single sample in a study of PD-1 blockade in classical Hodgkin lymphoma. Every one of the patients relapsed after autologous stem cell transplantation (brentuximab vedotin exposure was variable). Libraries were prepared by immunoSEQ multiplex PCR; TCRdb keeps only in-frame clonotypes and omits some of them. The table has about 24,000 clones, nearly 80% seen once. The sample was peripheral blood mononuclear cells (PBMCs), taken at baseline. These receptors all come from a human donor with classical Hodgkin lymphoma.

This clone appeared a single time. The chain couples TRBV4-2 to TRBJ1-1, with TRBD1 identical over 9 bases. The CDR3 has 13 residues. Germline lookup yields CDR1 LGHNA and CDR2 YNFKEQ. V trimming: 5 bases; J trimming: 6 bases; junction bases outside the gene matches: 4. The CDR3 loop reads CASSRTGVAEAFF. The CDR3 DNA reads TGTGCCAGCAGCAGGACAGGGGTCGCTGAAGCTTTCTTT.

This clone qualifies as medium-sized. The V gene is TRBV2, the J gene TRBJ2-7, with D perhaps matching TRBD1 (6 bases). Germline V gives CDR1 SNHLY, CDR2 FYNNEI. The ends were cut back, 6 bases at V and 5 bases at J, with 20 bases in the middle. CDR3 length equals 15 residues. The CDR3 sequence is CASRPQTGPGHEQYF. The CDR3 DNA reads TGTGCCAGCAGGCCACAGACAGGCCCCGGGCACGAGCAGTACTTC.

CDR3 coding DNA: TGTGCCAGCACCACCTTGGAGGCGGGGACAGCGAATGAAAAACTGTTTTTT. Its translation: CASTTLEAGTANEKLFF. The chain carries TRBV28 and TRBJ1-4; 7 bases line up with TRBD1. The ends lost 7 bases at V and 5 bases at J; junction bases unmatched: 16. This CDR3 is 17 amino acids long. CDR1 is MDHEN, CDR2 SYDVKM, per germline.

This chain joins TRBV5-1 and TRBJ2-7; D gene unclear. The CDR3 extends over 11 amino acids. In germline, CDR1 is SGHRS, CDR2 YFSETQ. The V and J ends lost 6 bases and 3 bases respectively, with 7 bases between them. For the CDR3, the DNA is TGCGCCAGCAATAGGGTCTACGAGCAGTACTTC. Its protein product is CASNRVYEQYF.

The chain couples TRBV5-6 to TRBJ2-1; 13 bases fit TRBD2. Germline V gene data show CDR1 as SGHDT and CDR2 as YYEEEE. Trimming cost V 2 bases and J 2 bases; bases outside gene matches: 7. The CDR3 is 18 residues long. This CDR3 is CASSFWTSGGRPYNEQFF. The CDR3 coding sequence is TGTGCCAGCAGCTTTTGGACTAGCGGGGGCCGCCCCTACAATGAGCAGTTCTTC.

This chain connects TRBV5-4 to TRBJ2-3; D might be TRBD2 (6 bases). Trimming took 0 bases from V and 1 from J, leaving 9 bases between them. Germline assignment: CDR1 SGHNT and CDR2 YYREEE (reference sequence). The length of the CDR3 is 15 residues. The CDR3 sequence: CASSLDASGTDTQYF. The CDR3 DNA reads TGTGCCAGCAGCTTGGATGCTAGCGGCACAGATACGCAGTATTTT.

The chain has TRBV7-2 and TRBJ1-6, with a weak D call TRBD1 (5 bases). Germline loops: CDR1 SGHTA, CDR2 FQGNSA. CDR3 length: 13 amino acids. The V gene lost 5 bases and the J gene lost 13 bases, with 15 bases spanning the gap. Written as DNA, the CDR3 is TGTGCCAGCAGCCCAGGGCACGGGGTCCCCCTCCACTTT. The encoded protein is CASSPGHGVPLHF.

The rearrangement links TRBV11-2 to TRBJ1-3, with D uncertain. V was cut by 8 bases and J by 1 base, with 9 bases left in between. CDR3 length equals 13 residues. Germline V CDR1 and CDR2: SGHAT, FQNNGV. CDR3 in DNA: TGTGCCAGCGCACTTAGTTCTGGAAACACCATATATTTT. The encoded protein is CASALSSGNTIYF.

The CDR3 DNA reads TGCGCCAGCAGCCAAGATGGACAGGGAGTTGGAAACACCATATATTTT. Protein: CASSQDGQGVGNTIYF. The rearrangement joins TRBV4-3 to TRBJ1-3; 8 positions match TRBD1. The CDR3 totals 16 residues. The V gene end was trimmed by 0 bases and the J gene end by 3 bases; junction bases not matched to a gene: 4. Germline V CDR1 and CDR2: LGHNA, YSLEER.

The chain joins TRBV30 to TRBJ2-3; 14 nucleotides agree with TRBD2. Germline trimming cut 3 bases from V and 6 bases from J; bases unmatched to any gene: 5. The CDR3 spans 15 residues. Germline V gene sequence: CDR1 GTSNPN, CDR2 SVGIG (reference sequence). The CDR3 DNA reads as TGTGCCTGGAGGACTAGCGGGGGGGCCGGGGATACGCAGTATTTT. It specifies CAWRTSGGAGDTQYF.

The chain couples TRBV4-3 to TRBJ2-5; D is unresolved. Germline CDR1 is LGHNA and CDR2 is YSLEER. Trimming cost V 0 bases and J 2 bases, with 10 bases left between them. This CDR3 is built from 15 residues. CDR3 nucleotides: TGCGCCAGCAGCCAAGATTACAGAATTCAAGAGACCCAGTACTTC. Amino acid sequence: CASSQDYRIQETQYF.

The genes are TRBV4-3 and TRBJ2-3; 10 nucleotides agree with TRBD1. Trimming cost V 1 base and J 6 bases; bases outside gene matches: 7. The CDR3 totals 16 residues. In germline, CDR1 is LGHNA, CDR2 YSLEER. This CDR3 reads CASSQGDRGPTDTQYF. The CDR3 DNA reads as TGCGCCAGCAGCCAAGGGGACAGGGGCCCTACGGATACGCAGTATTTT.

This chain links TRBV5-4 with TRBJ2-1; 10 bases are shared with TRBD2. V dropped 1 base and J dropped 4; count of bases not matched to a gene: 2. Germline lookup yields CDR1 SGHNT and CDR2 YYREEE (reference sequence). The CDR3 covers 15 residues. CDR3 loop: CASSLIAGGYNEQFF. The CDR3 DNA sequence: TGTGCCAGCAGCTTGATAGCGGGGGGTTACAATGAGCAGTTCTTC. The complete variable domain, with remaining parts taken from reference TRBV5-4 and TRBJ2-1, reads ETGVTQSPTHLIKTRGQQVTLRCSSQSGHNTVSWYQQALGQGPQFIFQYYREEENGRGNFPPRFSGLQFPNYSSELNVNALELDDSALYLCASSLIAGGYNEQFFGPGTRLTVL.

This clone was seen once. The CDR3, as DNA: TGTGCCAGCAGCCAAGATCAGGGGACGAGAACCGGGGAGCTGTTTTTT. Encoded protein: CASSQDQGTRTGELFF. The chain joins TRBV5-4 to TRBJ2-2; tentatively, D is TRBD1 (6 bases). CDR1 and CDR2 (germline): SGHNT, YYREEE (reference sequence). The V and J ends lost 4 bases and 5 bases respectively, with 18 bases between them. This CDR3 region has 16 residues. Full variable domain (remainder filled in from reference TRBV5-4 and TRBJ2-2): ETGVTQSPTHLIKTRGQQVTLRCSSQSGHNTVSWYQQALGQGPQFIFQYYREEENGRGNFPPRFSGLQFPNYSSELNVNALELDDSALYLCASSQDQGTRTGELFFGEGSRLTVL.

The rearrangement links TRBV5-1 to TRBJ2-5; either TRBD1 or TRBD2 may fit D (5 bases each). CDR1 and CDR2 (germline): SGHRS, YFSETQ. V was clipped by 2 bases and J by 0 bases, with 14 bases between them. There are 16 residues in the CDR3. The DNA of the CDR3 is TGCGCCAGCAGCTTCCCAGGGACGACGTACCAAGAGACCCAGTACTTC. It codes for CASSFPGTTYQETQYF.

V gene TRBV7-2 combines with J gene TRBJ2-5, with 9 bases that match TRBD1. After removal of 6 bases from V and 4 bases from J, the junction contained 6 bases not matched to a gene. Germline CDR1 and CDR2: SGHTA and FQGNSA. The CDR3 covers 14 residues. CDR3 DNA sequence: TGTGCCAGCAGGACCGACAGGGGGGGAGAGACCCAGTACTTC. Translated, it gives CASRTDRGGETQYF.

J is TRBJ2-1 and V is TRBV9; 7 positions match TRBD2. V trimming: 0 bases; J trimming: 5 bases; junction bases outside the gene matches: 8. Germline loops: CDR1 SGDLS, CDR2 YYNGEE. This CDR3 has 16 amino acids. The CDR3 here is CASSVGKLLADNEQFF. The CDR3 region has the DNA TGTGCCAGCAGCGTAGGTAAGCTCCTAGCGGACAATGAGCAGTTCTTC.

The rearrangement links TRBV10-1 to TRBJ2-3; 12 bases map to TRBD2. CDR1 and CDR2 from the germline V gene are WNHNN and SYGVQD (reference sequence). The CDR3 loop spans 15 amino acids. With V trimmed by 6 bases and J by 3 bases, 4 bases remained unmatched. The CDR3 region is CASSRTSGATDTQYF. The DNA for the CDR3 is TGCGCCAGCAGCCGGACTAGCGGGGCTACAGATACGCAGTATTTT.

This chain connects TRBV5-1 to TRBJ2-3; TRBD2 matches 9 bases. CDR3 length: 16 residues. V shed 4 bases and J 3 bases; nucleotides not matched to a gene: 9. CDR1 is SGHRS and CDR2 is YFSETQ in the germline V gene. The DNA for the CDR3 is TGCGCCAGCAGCGCTCAGCGGGGGGTCGGGACAGATACGCAGTATTTT. It yields the protein CASSAQRGVGTDTQYF.

V is TRBV7-2 and J is TRBJ1-1; D ambiguous. V was clipped by 5 bases and J by 10 bases, with 17 bases between them. Germline values: CDR1 SGHTA, CDR2 FQGNSA. This CDR3 contains 13 residues. The CDR3 DNA is TGTGCCAGCAGCCCTGTTGTGGGCGGGTCAGCTTTCTTT. Protein: CASSPVVGGSAFF.

The gene calls are TRBV6-6 and TRBJ2-2; 8 nucleotides agree with TRBD2. Trimming removed 4 bases from V and 7 bases from J; junction bases left unmatched: 8. The CDR3 has 15 residues. Germline V gene lookup returns CDR1 MNHNY and CDR2 SVGAGI (reference sequence). The CDR3 region is CASSSPGRVSGELFF. CDR3 nucleotides: TGTGCCAGCAGTTCCCCCGGGAGGGTGAGCGGGGAGCTGTTTTTT.

The chain has TRBV4-2 and TRBJ2-2; D uncertain. Trimming cost V 0 bases and J 3 bases, with 23 bases left between them. Germline CDR1 and CDR2: LGHNA and YNFKEQ. The CDR3 covers 20 residues. CDR3 coding DNA: TGTGCCAGCAGCCAAGAAGTTCCCTTTTCTTTCGCCACGTACACCGGGGAGCTGTTTTTT. Its translation is CASSQEVPFSFATYTGELFF.

The chain has TRBV29-1 and TRBJ2-2, with 7 bases matching TRBD1. The trim removed 7 bases at V and 2 bases at J, leaving 7 bases unmatched. Germline-derived CDR1 and CDR2 are SQVTM and ANQGSEA. The CDR3 is made up of 14 amino acids. The CDR3 protein is CSASGQINTGELFF. In DNA, the CDR3 is TGCAGCGCTTCGGGACAGATAAACACCGGGGAGCTGTTTTTT.

The CDR3 loop reads CASSLEATGYEQYF. Here the CDR3 DNA reads TGTGCCAGCAGCTTAGAGGCGACAGGTTACGAGCAGTACTTC. This chain connects TRBV7-9 to TRBJ2-7; the D gene is possibly TRBD1 (6 bases). The CDR3 contains 14 residues. CDR1 is SEHNR and CDR2 is FQNEAQ in the germline V gene (reference sequence). The V and J ends lost 1 base and 4 bases respectively, with 11 bases between them.

The CDR3 region is CASSPTDHEQYF. The CDR3 DNA follows: TGTGCCAGCTCACCGACAGACCACGAGCAGTACTTC. The chain has TRBV18 and TRBJ2-7; possible D gene TRBD1, 5 bases. Germline V lookup: CDR1 KGHSH, CDR2 LQKENI. CDR3 length equals 12 residues. V dropped 3 bases and J dropped 5 bases, with 8 bases sitting between them.

A note on this clone: In the same sample, other DNA sequences code for this CDR3. This chain links TRBV18 with TRBJ1-5, with no clear D. Germline V gives CDR1 KGHSH, CDR2 LQKENI. Trimming shortened V by 0 bases and J by 6 bases, and 6 bases separated the two germline ends. There are 13 residues in the CDR3. Here the CDR3 DNA reads TGTGCCAGCTCACCACCGGGCGGTCAGCCCCAGCATTTT. This codes for CASSPPGGQPQHF. The entire variable domain, with the rest obtained from reference TRBV18 and TRBJ1-5, is as follows: NAGVMQNPRHLVRRRGQEARLRCSPMKGHSHVYWYRQLPEEGLKFMVYLQKENIIDESGMPKERFSAEFPKEGPSILRIQQVVRGDSAAYFCASSPPGGQPQHFGDGTRLSIL.